This TCR beta chain was identified in a study of OX40 agonist ivuxolimab in advanced cancers. Of note for this clone: Its antigen is still unknown.

TCRdb's table, derived via immunoSEQ multiplex PCR, lists solely in-frame clones and lacks some. The table shows some 150,000 clones, with approximately 94% occurring only once. Study-wide points: Relative to CD4+ cells, CD8+ T cells on average had more expanded clones.

Trimming cost V 0 bases and J 3 bases; bases outside gene matches: 2. The CDR3 spans 15 residues. The germline V gene has CDR1 MNHEY and CDR2 SVGAGI. The starting material was CD4+ or CD8+ T cells sorted from blood, obtained in a trial of the OX40 agonist ivuxolimab. This clonotype was sampled from an adult with an advanced solid tumor such as melanoma, head and neck, liver or kidney cancer. The gene calls are TRBV6-5 and TRBJ2-1; the match to TRBD1 covers 7 bases. CDR3 coding DNA: TGTGCCAGCAGTTACTCGAGGGACAGCTACAATGAGCAGTTCTTC. It is translated as CASSYSRDSYNEQFF.